This T cell receptor (beta chain) was retrieved from a study of blood T cell repertoires in COVID-19. Turning to the study itself: PBMCs, B-cell-depleted T cells, or T cells provided the cDNA or gDNA that made up the material.

The cohort comprised adults aged about 18 to 100 years residing in 24 US areas. Germline V gene sequence: CDR1 GTSNPN, CDR2 SVGIG (reference sequence). This CDR3 contains 15 residues. Trimming removed 8 bases from V and 2 bases from J; junction bases left unmatched: 10. Original data processing: Estimates of nucleated cell counts were drawn from the amplification of reference gene primers. The table came from immunoSEQ multiplex PCR; TCRdb's copy has only in-frame clones and leaves some out. V, J and clone size derive from that table, while D and trimming were established from the DNA sequence. Among 310,000 or so clones listed, approximately 91% were seen once.

Sequences were obtained from PBMCs or T cells enriched from blood (not recorded which). The rearrangement links TRBV30 to TRBJ2-7, with TRBD2 identical over 12 bases. This clonotype was sampled from a woman in her thirties or forties who had recovered from COVID-19. For the CDR3, the DNA is TGTGCCGGACTAGCGGGACTCCAAGATGCCTACGAGCAGTACTTC. Residues: CAGLAGLQDAYEQYF.